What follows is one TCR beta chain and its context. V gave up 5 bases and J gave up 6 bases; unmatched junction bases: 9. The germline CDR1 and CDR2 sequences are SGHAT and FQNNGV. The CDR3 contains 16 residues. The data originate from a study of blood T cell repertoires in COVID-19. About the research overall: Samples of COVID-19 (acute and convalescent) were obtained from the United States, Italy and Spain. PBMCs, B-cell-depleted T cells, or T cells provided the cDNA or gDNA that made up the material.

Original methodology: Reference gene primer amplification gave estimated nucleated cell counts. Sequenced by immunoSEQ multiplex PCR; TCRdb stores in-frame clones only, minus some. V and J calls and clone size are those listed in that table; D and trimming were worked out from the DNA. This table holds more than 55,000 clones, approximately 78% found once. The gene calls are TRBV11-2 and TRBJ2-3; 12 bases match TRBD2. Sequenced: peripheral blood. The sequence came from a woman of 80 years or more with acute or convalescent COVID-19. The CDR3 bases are TGTGCCAGCAGCCCCCGACTAGCGGGGGAAGGGGATACGCAGTATTTT. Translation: CASSPRLAGEGDTQYF. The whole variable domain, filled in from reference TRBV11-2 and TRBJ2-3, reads EAGVAQSPRYKIIEKRQSVAFWCNPISGHATLYWYQQILGQGPKLLIQFQNNGVVDDSQLPKDRFSAERLKGVDSTLKIQPAKLEDSAVYLCASSPRLAGEGDTQYFGPGTRLTVL.